Listed below are T cell receptor beta chains from one sample, sequenced in a study of radiotherapy plus CTLA-4 blockade in lung cancer. Libraries were prepared by immunoSEQ multiplex PCR; TCRdb keeps only in-frame clonotypes and omits some of them. This table holds 30,000 to 35,000 clones, around 70% found once. This material consisted of peripheral blood, taken from a patient treated with radiotherapy plus ipilimumab. The receptor set was obtained from a human donor with non-small cell lung cancer who had stable disease on radiotherapy plus ipilimumab. The CDR3 runs from the conserved cysteine through the conserved F or W. D genes are given only for firm matches. Clone size is not always given. Where it is, it says once, few, many or a class for expanded clones.

NA	TRBV2	TRBJ1-2	few	TGTGCCAGCAGTGAAAGTTTATCGTTGTATGGCTACACCTTC	CASSESLSLYGYTF
TRBD2	TRBV11-2	TRBJ2-3	NA	TGTGCCAGCAGCCTCGTTGCCGGGCGGGAGGGCTATGAGGATACGCAGTATTTT	CASSLVAGREGYEDTQYF
NA	TRBV5-1	TRBJ2-5	once	TGCGCCAGCAGCTTGGCCGGAGACAGCTTCCAAGAGACCCAGTACTTC	CASSLAGDSFQETQYF
NA	TRBV4-2	TRBJ1-2	once	TGTGCCAGCAGCCAAGTTGGGCTAGCTAACTATGGCTACACCTTC	CASSQVGLANYGYTF
TRBD1	TRBV7-8	TRBJ2-5	NA	TGTGCCAGCAGCTTAGCCGTTAGGACAGGGGTTTTATGGACCCAGTACTTC	CASSLAVRTGVLWTQYF
TRBD1	TRBV7-2	TRBJ1-1	NA	TGTGCCACCTTCAGGGGGGGCGGGGGAGACACTGAAGCTTTCTTT	CATFRGGGGDTEAFF
TRBD2	TRBV7-2	TRBJ2-4	once	TGTGCCAGCAGCCCCGGACTAGCGGGAAGCAACATTCAGTACTTC	CASSPGLAGSNIQYF
NA	TRBV5-6	TRBJ2-2	NA	TGTGCCAGCAGCTGGCGGGGACAGCGGGACCCCACCGGGGAGCTGTTTTTT	CASSWRGQRDPTGELFF
TRBD1	TRBV5-4	TRBJ2-1	NA	TGTGCCAGCAGCGGGGACAGGAGATTTTACAATGAGCAGTTCTTC	CASSGDRRFYNEQFF
TRBD1	TRBV13	TRBJ1-5	NA	TGTGCCAGCAGCTCGTCCCGGGACAGGGGGCGGATTAATCAGCCCCAGCATTTT	CASSSSRDRGRINQPQHF
NA	TRBV4-1	TRBJ1-3	few	TGCGCCAGCAGCCAAGGCGGAGGGACTGGAAACACCATATATTTT	CASSQGGGTGNTIYF
TRBD2	TRBV6-1	TRBJ2-1	NA	TGTGCCAGCAGTGAAATAGCGGGGGATGAGCAGTTCTTC	CASSEIAGDEQFF
TRBD2	TRBV9	TRBJ2-7	NA	TGTGCCAGCAGCCCGGGACTAGCGATGCACGAGCAGTACTTC	CASSPGLAMHEQYF
TRBD1	TRBV5-1	TRBJ2-2	NA	TGCGCCAGCTGCGACAGGGTCTCCACCGGGGAGCTGTTTTTT	CASCDRVSTGELFF
TRBD2	TRBV11-3	TRBJ2-3	NA	TGTGCCAGCAGCCCCAGAGCGGGAGGCCCGGGGACGCAGTATTTT	CASSPRAGGPGTQYF
NA	TRBV5-6	TRBJ2-4	NA	TGTGCCAGCAGCCCCCTCGGGGTTGATGCCAAAAACATTCAGTACTTC	CASSPLGVDAKNIQYF
TRBD1	TRBV9	TRBJ2-5	NA	TGTGCCAGCAGCTCGGGACAGCCCCAAGAGACCCAGTACTTC	CASSSGQPQETQYF
NA	TRBV7-9	TRBJ1-2	NA	TGTGCCAGCAGCTTAGGGACAGTAGCTAACTATGGCTACACCTTC	CASSLGTVANYGYTF
NA	TRBV29-1	TRBJ2-1	NA	TGCAGCGTTATGGAAAGCTACAATGAGCAGTTCTTC	CSVMESYNEQFF
NA	TRBV21-1	TRBJ2-5	NA	TGTGCCAGCAGCAGCGACAGGGGGTTGGAAGAGACCCAGTACTTC	CASSSDRGLEETQYF
NA	TRBV7-2	TRBJ1-5	NA	TGTGCCAGCAGCCGCTCAGGGATAAGCAATCAGCCCCAGCATTTT	CASSRSGISNQPQHF
TRBD1	TRBV7-2	TRBJ1-1	few	TGTGCCAGCAGCTTTCAGGTTGGTTTGCCAGGGGGTGAAGCTTTCTTT	CASSFQVGLPGGEAFF
NA	TRBV6-6	TRBJ1-2	NA	TGTGCCAGCAGTTACTCGCTCCGGGATGGCTACACCTTC	CASSYSLRDGYTF
NA	TRBV11-2	TRBJ2-5	few	TGTGCCAGCAGCCTCACATCCCCTGGGGGCCAAGAGACCCAGTACTTC	CASSLTSPGGQETQYF
TRBD2	TRBV27	TRBJ2-7	NA	TGTGCCAGCACCAAAACGGGACTATCTTACGAGCAGTACTTC	CASTKTGLSYEQYF
NA	TRBV5-5	TRBJ1-4	NA	TGTGCCAGCAGCCCTGGAAGTCTAGGGGCTGCAACTAATGAAAAACTGTTTTTT	CASSPGSLGAATNEKLFF
NA	TRBV9	TRBJ2-2	NA	TGTGCCAGCAGCGTAGGTCCGACAGGCACCGGGGAGCTGTTTTTT	CASSVGPTGTGELFF
TRBD1	TRBV11-3	TRBJ1-1	NA	TGTGCCAGCAGCTTGGGGACAGGGGAGAACACTGAAGCTTTCTTT	CASSLGTGENTEAFF
NA	TRBV28	TRBJ2-5	NA	TGTGCCAGCAGTTTACCGGGAGAGGAGAAGGCCCAGTACTTC	CASSLPGEEKAQYF
NA	TRBV2	TRBJ1-2	NA	TGTGCCAGCATAGGCAGGGAATATGGCTACACCTTC	CASIGREYGYTF
NA	TRBV19	TRBJ2-2	few	TGTGCCAGTAATGGGGGAATGAACACCGGGGAGCTGTTTTTT	CASNGGMNTGELFF
NA	TRBV27	TRBJ1-1	NA	TGTGCCAGCAGTTTAAAGCGGGGCGTGAACACTGAAGCTTTCTTT	CASSLKRGVNTEAFF
NA	TRBV5-1	TRBJ1-2	NA	TGCGCCAGCAGCTTGGTTGCAGGCGTCAACTATGGCTACACCTTC	CASSLVAGVNYGYTF
TRBD1	TRBV19	TRBJ2-7	once	TGTGCCAGTAGTCCTCGACAGGGAGTGGACTACGAGCAGTACTTC	CASSPRQGVDYEQYF
TRBD2	TRBV4-1	TRBJ2-1	few	TGCGCCAGCAGCCAAGGCACGCTCCGGCGGGAGGGGGGTAATGAGCAGTTCTTC	CASSQGTLRREGGNEQFF
NA	TRBV2	TRBJ2-1	NA	TGTGCCAGCAGTGAAGCAGGGCAGGGCCCCTTCTTC	CASSEAGQGPFF
NA	TRBV7-9	TRBJ2-5	NA	TGTGCCAGCAGGACTGGGACGGACCAAGAGACCCAGTACTTC	CASRTGTDQETQYF
NA	TRBV18	TRBJ2-7	NA	TGTGCCAGCTCATCTGGCGGGGTACCCTACGAGCAGTACTTC	CASSSGGVPYEQYF
NA	TRBV5-1	TRBJ2-1	NA	TGCGCCAGCAGCTATTCAGGTGGACGTGAATCTGAGCAGTTCTTC	CASSYSGGRESEQFF
NA	TRBV30	TRBJ1-3	few	TGTGCCTGGAGTGTATGGATGGGATTTAGCTCTGGAAACACCATATATTTT	CAWSVWMGFSSGNTIYF
NA	TRBV7-9	TRBJ2-1	NA	TGTGCCAGCAGCTTAGATGGTAGGGATGAGCAGTTCTTC	CASSLDGRDEQFF
TRBD1	TRBV7-2	TRBJ1-3	NA	TGTGCCACGAGACAGGGCCCTGGAAACACCATATATTTT	CATRQGPGNTIYF
NA	TRBV6-1	TRBJ2-3	NA	TGTGCCAGCAATTGGCAGGGCACAGATACGCAGTATTTT	CASNWQGTDTQYF
TRBD1	TRBV15	TRBJ2-7	NA	TGTGCCACCAGCAGACCGACAGGGAAGGAGCAGTACTTC	CATSRPTGKEQYF
TRBD1	TRBV2	TRBJ1-5	NA	TGTGCCAGCAGGGCTGGACTAGGGACAGGGGGAAGTATGCGCAATCAGCCCCAGCATTTT	CASRAGLGTGGSMRNQPQHF
NA	TRBV28	TRBJ1-4	NA	TGTGCCAGCAGTTCTTTTCGGGGGCAGGATGAAAAACTGTTTTTT	CASSSFRGQDEKLFF
TRBD1	TRBV6-1	TRBJ1-1	NA	TGTGCCAGCAGTGCTGGGACAGGGAACACTGAAGCTTTCTTT	CASSAGTGNTEAFF
NA	TRBV11-3	TRBJ2-5	NA	TGTGCCAGCAGCTCGACTCGGGCCGATCAGTATGAGACCCAGTACTTC	CASSSTRADQYETQYF
TRBD1	TRBV6-1	TRBJ1-1	NA	TGTGCCAGCAGTGTCAGGACAGGGCTGAACACTGAAGCTTTCTTT	CASSVRTGLNTEAFF
TRBD2	TRBV6-5	TRBJ2-7	NA	TGTGCCAGCAGTTCCCCCCCTAGCGGGGTCTACGAGCAGTACTTC	CASSSPPSGVYEQYF
NA	TRBV23-1	TRBJ2-5	NA	TGCGCCAGCAGGTGGGGGCAAGAGACCCAGTACTTC	CASRWGQETQYF
NA	TRBV2	TRBJ1-1	NA	TGTGCCAGCAGTGGACGGGGGAACACTGAAGCTTTCTTT	CASSGRGNTEAFF